These 8 T cell receptor beta chains were all obtained from the same sample, sequenced in a study of blood T cell repertoires in COVID-19. The data were produced by immunoSEQ multiplex PCR, yet TCRdb's version contains in-frame clones alone and is incomplete. The sample has about 19,000 clones; around nine tenths are singletons. Sample: peripheral blood. The receptors here all came from a human donor in a cohort sampled during active COVID-19.

The chain employs TRBV5-1 and TRBJ1-2; 7 nucleotides match TRBD1. With V trimmed by 4 bases and J by 7 bases, 13 bases remained unmatched. The V gene's germline CDR1 is SGHRS and CDR2 YFSETQ. CDR3 size: 15 residues. The CDR3 loop reads CASSHRQGSKSGYTF. The CDR3, as DNA: TGCGCCAGCAGCCATAGACAGGGCTCGAAATCTGGCTACACCTTC.

The chain uses TRBV19 and TRBJ1-1; possible D gene TRBD1, 5 bases. The CDR3 runs 14 residues. Deletions cut 6 bases from V and 8 bases from J, with 19 bases between. Germline-derived CDR1 and CDR2 are LNHDA and SQIVND (reference sequence). The CDR3 DNA follows: TGTGCCAGTAGCGGTGTTATGGGGCTGGCGGAAGCTTTCTTT. This encodes CASSGVMGLAEAFF.

J is TRBJ2-7 and V is TRBV19; 7 bases are a match to TRBD1. Germline V gene sequence: CDR1 LNHDA, CDR2 SQIVND (reference sequence). Germline trimming cut 11 bases from V and 6 bases from J; bases unmatched to any gene: 25. The CDR3 length is 17 residues. This CDR3 is CAGMTRDSLNNRGEQYF. CDR3 coding DNA: TGTGCCGGCATGACTCGGGACAGCCTTAATAATCGCGGCGAGCAGTACTTC.

The gene calls are TRBV5-1 and TRBJ1-4, with no clear D. The length of the CDR3 is 13 residues. V lost 4 bases and J lost 8, with 12 bases in between. From germline, CDR1 is SGHRS and CDR2 YFSETQ. The CDR3, as DNA: TGCGCCAGCAGCCCCGGTAGGGAGGAAAAACTGTTTTTT. Translation gives CASSPGREEKLFF.

The rearrangement links TRBV27 to TRBJ2-7, with 9 nucleotides matching TRBD2. Germline V gene data show CDR1 as MNHEY and CDR2 as SMNVEV (reference sequence). V lost 4 bases to trimming and J lost 4 bases; unmatched junction nucleotides: 11. The CDR3 totals 16 residues. CDR3 DNA: TGTGCCAGCAGTTCCCCCTCCGGGACTAGCCCTTACGAGCAGTACTTC. Protein: CASSSPSGTSPYEQYF.

The rearrangement uses TRBV19 and TRBJ2-3, with 8 bases that match TRBD2. J was trimmed by 6 bases and V by 5 bases; bases with no gene match: 7. The CDR3 is 14 amino acids. Germline CDR1 reads LNHDA; CDR2 reads SQIVND (reference sequence). The CDR3 loop is CASSPGLGADTQYF. The CDR3 DNA follows: TGTGCCAGTAGTCCGGGACTAGGGGCGGATACGCAGTATTTT.

CDR3 sequence reads: CASSPGQVQETQYF. The CDR3 DNA reads as TGTGCCAGCTCACCTGGACAGGTTCAAGAGACCCAGTACTTC. The gene calls are TRBV18 and TRBJ2-5; TRBD1 aligns across 7 bases. Germline V gene sequence: CDR1 KGHSH, CDR2 LQKENI. The CDR3 runs 14 residues. The junction had 3 bases not matched to a gene; V was cut back by 3 bases and J by 2 bases.

This rearrangement joins TRBV6-1 to TRBJ2-7; 9 positions match TRBD1. Unmatched junction bases numbered 2, after V lost 3 bases and J lost 8 bases. Germline loops: CDR1 MNHNS, CDR2 SASEGT. The CDR3 length is 12 residues. The CDR3 is CASSDGTGKQYF. CDR3 DNA sequence: TGTGCCAGCAGTGACGGGACAGGGAAGCAGTACTTC.